The subject of this entry is one T cell receptor (beta chain). Germline-derived CDR1 and CDR2 are SGHNT and YYREEE (reference sequence). The CDR3 sequence is 16 residues long. After removal of 4 bases from V and 2 bases from J, the junction contained 9 bases not matched to a gene. This specimen belongs to a study of blood T cell repertoires in COVID-19. TCRdb keeps only in-frame clones here, not all; method: immunoSEQ multiplex PCR. The sample has roughly 250,000 clones; roughly 91% are singletons. The sequence was collected from a woman in her 40s who had recovered from COVID-19. The gene calls are TRBV5-4 and TRBJ2-7, with TRBD2 matching 10 bases. The sequencing input was peripheral blood. Here the CDR3 reads CASSPRAGGAAYEQYF. The DNA of the CDR3 is TGTGCCAGCAGCCCGAGAGCGGGAGGGGCCGCCTACGAGCAGTACTTC.